This T cell receptor (beta chain) was obtained from a study of T-cell memory formation after mild COVID-19. The CDR3 length is 12 residues. The V gene's germline CDR1 is SQVTM and CDR2 ANQGSEA. The ends were cut back, 6 bases at V and 1 base at J, with 9 bases in the middle. Using its own MiXCR run on the 5' RACE reads, TCRdb lists one record per CDR3 protein. The sample shows about 560,000 distinct CDR3 sequences, 15% to 20% of them seen only once. This clonotype was found many times. The sample consisted of PBMCs or a T cell subset sorted from them (not recorded which). This receptor was identified in an adult woman who had mild COVID-19 (a few samples of this study predate the infection). Cell type and time point are not known. The chain employs TRBV29-1 and TRBJ1-1; no clear D. In DNA, the CDR3 is TGCAGCGTCTACGGTGGGAACACTGAAGCTTTCTTT. Encoded protein: CSVYGGNTEAFF.